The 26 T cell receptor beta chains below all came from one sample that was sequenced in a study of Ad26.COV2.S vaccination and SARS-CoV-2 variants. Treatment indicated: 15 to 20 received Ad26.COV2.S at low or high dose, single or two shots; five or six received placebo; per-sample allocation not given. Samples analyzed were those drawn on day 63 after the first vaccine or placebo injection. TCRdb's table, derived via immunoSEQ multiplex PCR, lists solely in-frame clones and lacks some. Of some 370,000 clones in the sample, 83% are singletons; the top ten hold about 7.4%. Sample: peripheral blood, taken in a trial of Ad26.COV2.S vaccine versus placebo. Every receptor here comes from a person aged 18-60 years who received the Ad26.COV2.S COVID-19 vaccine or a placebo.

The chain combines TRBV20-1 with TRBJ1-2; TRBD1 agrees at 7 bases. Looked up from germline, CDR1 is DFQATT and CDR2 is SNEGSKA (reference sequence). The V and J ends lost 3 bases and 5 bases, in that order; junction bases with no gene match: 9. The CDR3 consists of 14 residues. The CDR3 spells CSASSGGDGYGYTF. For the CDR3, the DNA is TGCAGTGCTAGTTCAGGGGGTGACGGTTATGGCTACACCTTC.

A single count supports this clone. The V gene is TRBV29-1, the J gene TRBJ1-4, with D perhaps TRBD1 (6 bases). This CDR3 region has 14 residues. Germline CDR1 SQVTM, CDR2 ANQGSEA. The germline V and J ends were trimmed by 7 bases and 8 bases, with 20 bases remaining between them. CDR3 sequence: CSAAGAGYDEKLFF. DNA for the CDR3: TGCAGCGCCGCGGGGGCAGGGTACGACGAAAAACTGTTTTTT.

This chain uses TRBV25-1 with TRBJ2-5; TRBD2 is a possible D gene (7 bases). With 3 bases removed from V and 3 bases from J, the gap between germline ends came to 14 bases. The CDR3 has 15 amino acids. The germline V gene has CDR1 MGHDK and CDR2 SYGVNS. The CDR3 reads CASSDTGGLKETQYF. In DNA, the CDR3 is TGTGCCAGCAGTGACACGGGGGGCCTCAAAGAGACCCAGTACTTC.

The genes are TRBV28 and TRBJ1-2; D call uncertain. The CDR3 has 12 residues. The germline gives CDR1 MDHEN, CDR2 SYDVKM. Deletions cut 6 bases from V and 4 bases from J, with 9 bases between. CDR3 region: CASRLLGYGYTF. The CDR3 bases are TGTGCCAGCAGACTCCTGGGCTATGGCTACACCTTC.

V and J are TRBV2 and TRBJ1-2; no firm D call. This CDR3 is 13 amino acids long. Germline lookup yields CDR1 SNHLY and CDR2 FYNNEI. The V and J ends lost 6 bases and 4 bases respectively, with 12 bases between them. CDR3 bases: TGTGCCAGCAGGCGGGAGGGTGGCTATGGCTACACCTTC. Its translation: CASRREGGYGYTF.

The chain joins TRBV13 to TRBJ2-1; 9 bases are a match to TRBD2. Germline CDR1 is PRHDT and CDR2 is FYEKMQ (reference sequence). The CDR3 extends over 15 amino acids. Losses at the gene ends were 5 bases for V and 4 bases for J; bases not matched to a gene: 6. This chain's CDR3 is CASSAGAGGYNEQFF. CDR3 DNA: TGTGCCAGCAGCGCCGGGGCGGGAGGGTACAATGAGCAGTTCTTC.

CDR3: CASSPGLAASYNEQFF. The DNA for the CDR3 is TGTGCCAGCAGTCCGGGACTAGCGGCCTCCTACAATGAGCAGTTCTTC. V and J are TRBV2 and TRBJ2-1; 11 bases align to TRBD2. With 5 bases clipped from V and 0 bases from J, the junction kept 3 bases outside the gene matches. The CDR3 runs to 16 residues. The V gene's germline CDR1 is SNHLY and CDR2 FYNNEI.

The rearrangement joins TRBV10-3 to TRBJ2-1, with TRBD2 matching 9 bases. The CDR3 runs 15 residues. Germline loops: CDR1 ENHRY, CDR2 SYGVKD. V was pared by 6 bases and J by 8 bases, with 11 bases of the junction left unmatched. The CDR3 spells CAISGTSWAGDEQFF. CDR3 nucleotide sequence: TGTGCCATCAGCGGGACTAGCTGGGCTGGAGATGAGCAGTTCTTC.

The DNA for the CDR3 is TGTGCCAGTAGTACAGGGACAGGCTTATGGCCCCAGCATTTT. It yields the protein CASSTGTGLWPQHF. The chain has TRBV19 and TRBJ1-5; 8 bases line up with TRBD1. Trimming cost V 4 bases and J 9 bases; bases outside gene matches: 8. The V gene's germline CDR1 is LNHDA and CDR2 SQIVND (reference sequence). CDR3 length: 14 amino acids.

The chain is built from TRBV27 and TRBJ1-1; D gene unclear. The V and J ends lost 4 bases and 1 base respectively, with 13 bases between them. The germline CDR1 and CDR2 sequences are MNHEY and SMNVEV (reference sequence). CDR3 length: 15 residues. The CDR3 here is CASSSRVPRNTEAFF. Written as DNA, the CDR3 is TGTGCCAGCAGTTCAAGGGTTCCGCGGAACACTGAAGCTTTCTTT.

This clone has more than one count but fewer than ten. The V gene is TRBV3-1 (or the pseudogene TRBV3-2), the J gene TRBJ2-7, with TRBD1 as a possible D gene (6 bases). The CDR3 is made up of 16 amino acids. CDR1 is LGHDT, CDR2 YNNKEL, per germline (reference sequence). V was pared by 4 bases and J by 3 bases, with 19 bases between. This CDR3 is CASSRRQGRYDYEQYF. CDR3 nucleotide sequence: TGTGCCAGCAGCCGACGGCAGGGGCGATATGACTACGAGCAGTACTTC.

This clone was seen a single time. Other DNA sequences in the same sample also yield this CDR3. CDR3 amino acids: CASSLEVLAGELFF. The CDR3 DNA reads as TGTGCCAGCAGCTTAGAAGTCCTCGCCGGGGAGCTGTTTTTT. The gene calls are TRBV7-2 and TRBJ2-2; no reliable D call. Germline lookup yields CDR1 SGHTA and CDR2 FQGNSA. CDR3 length: 14 amino acids. V was cut by 1 base and J by 6 bases, with 9 bases left in between.

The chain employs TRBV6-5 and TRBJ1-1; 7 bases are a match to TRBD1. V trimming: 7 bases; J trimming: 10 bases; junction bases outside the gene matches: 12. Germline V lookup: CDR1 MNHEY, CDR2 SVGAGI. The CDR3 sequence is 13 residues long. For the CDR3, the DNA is TGTGCCAGCATGACAGGGAGAAGAGGCCGAGCTTTCTTT. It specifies CASMTGRRGRAFF.

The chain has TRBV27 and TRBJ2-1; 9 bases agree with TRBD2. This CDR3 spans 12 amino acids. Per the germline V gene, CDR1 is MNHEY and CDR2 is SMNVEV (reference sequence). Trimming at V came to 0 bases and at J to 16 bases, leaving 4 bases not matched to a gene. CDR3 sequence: CASSLSKGLAFF. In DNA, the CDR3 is TGTGCCAGCAGTTTATCGAAGGGACTAGCTTTCTTC.

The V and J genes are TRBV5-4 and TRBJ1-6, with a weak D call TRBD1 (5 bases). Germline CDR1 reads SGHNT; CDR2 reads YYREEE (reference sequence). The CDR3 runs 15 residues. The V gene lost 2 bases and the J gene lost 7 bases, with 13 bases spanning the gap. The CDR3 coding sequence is TGTGCCAGCAGCTTTAAAGGAAAGGGGAATTCACCCCTCCACTTT. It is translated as CASSFKGKGNSPLHF. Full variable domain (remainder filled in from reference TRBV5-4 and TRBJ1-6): ETGVTQSPTHLIKTRGQQVTLRCSSQSGHNTVSWYQQALGQGPQFIFQYYREEENGRGNFPPRFSGLQFPNYSSELNVNALELDDSALYLCASSFKGKGNSPLHFGNGTRLTVT.

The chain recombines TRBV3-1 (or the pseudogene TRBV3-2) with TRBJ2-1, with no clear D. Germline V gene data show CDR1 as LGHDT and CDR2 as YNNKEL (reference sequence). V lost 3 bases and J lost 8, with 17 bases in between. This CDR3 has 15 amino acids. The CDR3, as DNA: TGTGCCAGCAGCCAGTTGGAGTTATCAATGGATGAGCAGTTCTTC. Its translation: CASSQLELSMDEQFF.

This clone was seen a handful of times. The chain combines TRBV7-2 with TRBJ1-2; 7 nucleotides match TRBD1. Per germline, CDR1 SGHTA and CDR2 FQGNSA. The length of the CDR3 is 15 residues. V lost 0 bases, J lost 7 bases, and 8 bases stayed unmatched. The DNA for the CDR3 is TGTGCCAGCAGCTTAGCGCAAGGGGGCGTAGGTGGCTACACCTTC. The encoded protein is CASSLAQGGVGGYTF.

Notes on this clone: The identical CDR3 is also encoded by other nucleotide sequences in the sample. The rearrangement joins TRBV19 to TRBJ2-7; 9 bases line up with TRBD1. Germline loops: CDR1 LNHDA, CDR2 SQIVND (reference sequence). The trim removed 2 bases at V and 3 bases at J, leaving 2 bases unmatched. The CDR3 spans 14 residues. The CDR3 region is CASSITGGIYEQYF. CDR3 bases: TGTGCCAGTAGTATAACAGGGGGCATCTACGAGCAGTACTTC.

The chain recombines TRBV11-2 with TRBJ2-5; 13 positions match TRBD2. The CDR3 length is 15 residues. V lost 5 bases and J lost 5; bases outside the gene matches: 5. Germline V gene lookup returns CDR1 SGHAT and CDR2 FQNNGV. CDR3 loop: CASSHTSGGAETQYF. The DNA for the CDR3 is TGTGCCAGCAGCCATACTAGCGGGGGGGCGGAGACCCAGTACTTC.

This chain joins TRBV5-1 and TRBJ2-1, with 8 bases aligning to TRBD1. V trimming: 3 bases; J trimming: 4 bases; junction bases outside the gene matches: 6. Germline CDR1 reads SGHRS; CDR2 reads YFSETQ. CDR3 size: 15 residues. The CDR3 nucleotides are TGCGCCAGCAGCTCGCAGGGGGCTGCTTACAATGAGCAGTTCTTC. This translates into CASSSQGAAYNEQFF.

The DNA of the CDR3 is TGTGCCAGCAGTTACACAGGCTCGTACTTCTATGGCTACACCTTC. Protein product: CASSYTGSYFYGYTF. The chain is built from TRBV6-5 and TRBJ1-2, with D possibly matching TRBD1 (5 bases). Trimming shortened V by 2 bases and J by 4 bases, and 14 bases separated the two germline ends. Germline values: CDR1 MNHEY, CDR2 SVGAGI. The CDR3 runs 15 residues.

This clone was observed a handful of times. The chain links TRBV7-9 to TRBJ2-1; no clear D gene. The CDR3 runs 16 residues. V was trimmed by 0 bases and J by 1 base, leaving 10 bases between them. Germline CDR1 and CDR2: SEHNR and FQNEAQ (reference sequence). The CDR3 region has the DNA TGTGCCAGCAGCTTAGCGACAAGCTGGTCCTACAATGAGCAGTTCTTC. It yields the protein CASSLATSWSYNEQFF. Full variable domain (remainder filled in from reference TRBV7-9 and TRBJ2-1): DTGVSQNPRHKITKRGQNVTFRCDPISEHNRLYWYRQTLGQGPEFLTYFQNEAQLEKSRLLSDRFSAERPKGSFSTLEIQRTEQGDSAMYLCASSLATSWSYNEQFFGPGTRLTVL.

In DNA, the CDR3 is TGTGCCAGCAGCTCCTCTAGCTTACGCTACGAGCAGTACTTC. Protein product: CASSSSSLRYEQYF. The gene calls are TRBV11-2 and TRBJ2-7, with a tentative D call TRBD2 (5 bases). The CDR3 has 14 residues. Per germline, CDR1 SGHAT and CDR2 FQNNGV. With 4 bases removed from V and 3 bases from J, the gap between germline ends came to 13 bases.

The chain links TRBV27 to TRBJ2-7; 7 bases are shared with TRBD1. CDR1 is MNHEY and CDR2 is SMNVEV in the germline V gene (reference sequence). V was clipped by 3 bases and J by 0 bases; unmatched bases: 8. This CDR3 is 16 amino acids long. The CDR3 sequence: CASSFLSDRDSYEQYF. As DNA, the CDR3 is TGTGCCAGCAGTTTTCTAAGCGACAGGGACTCCTACGAGCAGTACTTC.

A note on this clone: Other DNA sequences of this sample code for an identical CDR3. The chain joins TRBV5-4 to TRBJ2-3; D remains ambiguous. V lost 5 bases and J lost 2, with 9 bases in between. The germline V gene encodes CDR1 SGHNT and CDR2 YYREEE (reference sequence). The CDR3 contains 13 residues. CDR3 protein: CASSRGPTDTQYF. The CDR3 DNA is TGTGCCAGCAGTCGAGGACCCACAGATACGCAGTATTTT.

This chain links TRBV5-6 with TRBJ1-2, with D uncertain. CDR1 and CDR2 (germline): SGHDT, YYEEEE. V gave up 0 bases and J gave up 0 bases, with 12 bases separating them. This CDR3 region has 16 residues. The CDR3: CASSLALWEPNYGYTF. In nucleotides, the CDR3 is TGTGCCAGCAGCTTGGCCTTGTGGGAACCTAACTATGGCTACACCTTC.